The next 8 T cell receptor beta chains were all read from a single sample in a study of identical twins. TCRdb redid the calling of the 5' RACE reads with MiXCR, one entry per CDR3 protein. The sample has some 590,000 distinct CDR3 sequences, more than 9% seen once. In addition, the sample was reused for a study of yellow fever vaccine responses in identical twins.

The specimen sequenced was PBMCs. These TCRs come from a young woman in good health.

This clonotype was counted a few times. This sequence joins TRBV4-1 and TRBJ1-1; D ambiguous. The germline CDR1 and CDR2 sequences are MGHRA and YSYEKL. The CDR3 has 18 residues. V was cut by 0 bases and J by 0 bases, with 17 bases left in between. Written as DNA, the CDR3 is TGCGCCAGCAGCCAAGAAAAAGCAGAAATCATTTTGAACACTGAAGCTTTCTTT. Translating gives CASSQEKAEIILNTEAFF.

The chain links TRBV19 to TRBJ1-6; no clear D. This CDR3 comprises 14 residues. The germline V gene has CDR1 LNHDA and CDR2 SQIVND (reference sequence). The germline V and J ends were trimmed by 7 bases and 7 bases, with 14 bases remaining between them. CDR3 coding DNA: TGTGCCAGTAAAGACACCCGGGGAAATTCACCCCTCCACTTT. Protein: CASKDTRGNSPLHF. The full variable domain, in which reference TRBV19 and TRBJ1-6 provide the parts outside the CDR3, is DGGITQSPKYLFRKEGQNVTLSCEQNLNHDAMYWYRQDPGQGLRLIYYSQIVNDFQKGDIAEGYSVSREKKESFPLTVTSAQKNPTAFYLCASKDTRGNSPLHFGNGTRLTVT.

This clonotype occurred many times. This chain joins TRBV9 and TRBJ1-4, with D possibly matching TRBD1 (6 bases). Between the trimmed V and J ends, which lost 4 bases and 1 base, there was a span of 20 bases. CDR3 length: 18 amino acids. CDR1 and CDR2 (germline): SGDLS, YYNGEE. The CDR3 sequence: CASSRRGGASGTNEKLFF. Here the CDR3 DNA reads TGTGCCAGCAGCCGCCGGGGGGGCGCCTCAGGAACTAATGAAAAACTGTTTTTT.

This clonotype has a handful of counts. This chain joins TRBV24-1 and TRBJ2-4; 8 nucleotides match TRBD1. This CDR3 has 15 amino acids. Losses at the gene ends were 4 bases for V and 4 bases for J; bases not matched to a gene: 5. Germline lookup yields CDR1 KGHDR and CDR2 SFDVKD. The CDR3 protein is CATSDTTGAKNIQYF. The DNA of the CDR3 is TGTGCCACCAGTGACACGACAGGGGCGAAAAACATTCAGTACTTC.

V usage is TRBV10-3 and J usage is TRBJ2-5, with 9 bases aligning to TRBD2. This CDR3 comprises 17 residues. The ends lost 6 bases at V and 1 base at J; junction bases unmatched: 12. Per germline, CDR1 ENHRY and CDR2 SYGVKD. The CDR3 coding sequence is TGTGCCATCAGCTTAGTGTTGGCGGGGGGGCCCCAAGAGACCCAGTACTTC. It codes for CAISLVLAGGPQETQYF.

This clonotype was counted between two and nine times. The gene calls are TRBV6-2 or TRBV6-3 and TRBJ1-2; D might be TRBD1 (6 bases). Germline loops: CDR1 MNHEY, CDR2 SVGEGT. The germline V and J ends were trimmed by 0 bases and 0 bases, with 23 bases remaining between them. This CDR3 comprises 20 residues. The CDR3 protein is CASSYSNRRGESVANYGYTF. The CDR3 nucleotides read TGTGCCAGCAGTTACTCGAACCGCAGGGGTGAAAGCGTGGCTAACTATGGCTACACCTTC.

The J gene is TRBJ1-5, the V gene TRBV11-2; a weak D match, TRBD1 (6 bases). Trimming removed 5 bases from V and 3 bases from J, with 11 bases in between. Germline-derived CDR1 and CDR2 are SGHAT and FQNNGV. CDR3 size: 14 residues. CDR3 in amino acids: CASSEGGFNQPQHF. In DNA, the CDR3 is TGTGCCAGCAGCGAAGGGGGGTTCAATCAGCCCCAGCATTTT.

The sample holds many counts of this clonotype. The chain recombines TRBV28 with TRBJ2-7; the D gene is possibly TRBD2 (6 bases). Trimming took 2 bases from V and 1 from J, leaving 12 bases between them. The CDR3 is 15 residues long. The germline V gene encodes CDR1 MDHEN and CDR2 SYDVKM. Here the CDR3 DNA reads TGTGCCAGCAGTTTACCGGGGACTCCTTCCTACGAGCAGTACTTC. Amino acids: CASSLPGTPSYEQYF.